Sequencing of this T cell receptor beta chain was carried out in a study of T cell responses to AZD1222 COVID-19 vaccine. General study findings and limits: Most donors were white British, females outnumbered males, and clonal diversity was possibly underestimated. Spike-specific TCR breadth and depth both grew after two AZD1222 doses.

Some clones are missing from TCRdb's copy, which holds only in-frame ones; the method was immunoSEQ multiplex PCR. The table lists about 130,000 clones, approximately 85% of them singletons. This clone has only one observation. Its antigen is undetermined. Trimming removed 6 bases from V and 9 bases from J, with 20 bases in between. The CDR3 extends over 14 amino acids. Germline CDR1 is WSHSY and CDR2 is SAAADI. Sequencing used peripheral blood, obtained on day 0 of MenACWY control vaccination. The rearrangement links TRBV10-2 to TRBJ1-2; the D gene is possibly TRBD1 (5 bases). This TCR came from an adult in good health. The CDR3 protein is CASRGDGPVRSYTF. The CDR3 bases are TGCGCCAGCAGGGGGGACGGGCCGGTTCGGAGCTACACCTTC.